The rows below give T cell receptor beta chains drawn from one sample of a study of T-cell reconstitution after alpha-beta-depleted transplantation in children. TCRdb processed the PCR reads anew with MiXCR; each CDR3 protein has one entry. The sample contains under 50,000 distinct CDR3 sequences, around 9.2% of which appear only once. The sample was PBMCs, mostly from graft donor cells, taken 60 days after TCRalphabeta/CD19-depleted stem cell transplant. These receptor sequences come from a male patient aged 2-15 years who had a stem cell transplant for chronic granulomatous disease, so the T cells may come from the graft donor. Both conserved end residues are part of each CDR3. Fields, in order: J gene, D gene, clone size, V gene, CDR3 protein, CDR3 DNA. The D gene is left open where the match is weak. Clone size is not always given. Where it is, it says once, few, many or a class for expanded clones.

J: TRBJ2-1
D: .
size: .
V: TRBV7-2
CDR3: CASSRLDNEQFF
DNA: TGTGCCAGCAGCCGACTAGACAATGAGCAGTTCTTC

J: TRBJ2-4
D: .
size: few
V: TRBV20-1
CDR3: CSAGILAKNIQYF
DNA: TGCAGTGCAGGGATACTAGCCAAAAACATTCAGTACTTC

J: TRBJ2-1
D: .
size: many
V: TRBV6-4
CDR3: CASSINLVGEQFF
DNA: TGTGCCAGCAGTATTAATTTGGTGGGTGAGCAGTTCTTC

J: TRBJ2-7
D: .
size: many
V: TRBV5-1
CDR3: CASSLVSQNSYEQYF
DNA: TGCGCCAGCAGCTTGGTTTCGCAGAACTCCTACGAGCAGTACTTC

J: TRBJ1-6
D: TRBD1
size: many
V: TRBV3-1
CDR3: CASSKGQANSPLHF
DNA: TGTGCCAGCAGCAAGGGACAGGCGAATTCACCCCTCCACTTT

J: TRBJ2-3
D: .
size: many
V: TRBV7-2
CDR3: CASSLVVLTPSTDTQYF
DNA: TGTGCCAGCAGCTTAGTGGTCCTCACTCCTAGCACAGATACGCAGTATTTT

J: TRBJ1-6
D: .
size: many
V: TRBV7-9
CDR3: CASSQIQGSPLHF
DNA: TGTGCCAGCAGCCAAATCCAGGGGTCACCCCTCCACTTT

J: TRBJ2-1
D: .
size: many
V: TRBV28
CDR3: CASNPLGQQTYNEQFF
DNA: TGTGCCAGCAATCCCCTTGGCCAGCAGACTTACAATGAGCAGTTCTTC

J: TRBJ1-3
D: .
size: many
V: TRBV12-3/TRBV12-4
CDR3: CASSYLQVDSGNTIYF
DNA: TGTGCCAGCAGCTACTTACAGGTTGACTCTGGAAACACCATATATTTT

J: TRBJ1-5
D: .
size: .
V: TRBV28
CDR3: CASSFPGGSNQPQHF
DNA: TGTGCCAGCAGTTTTCCGGGGGGGAGCAATCAGCCCCAGCATTTT

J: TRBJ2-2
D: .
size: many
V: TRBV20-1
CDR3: CSARKTGNPGPGELFF
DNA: TGCAGTGCTAGAAAAACCGGGAATCCCGGCCCCGGGGAGCTGTTTTTT

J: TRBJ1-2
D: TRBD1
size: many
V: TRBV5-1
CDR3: CASRNGTVVGYTF
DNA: TGCGCCAGCAGGAACGGGACAGTAGTTGGCTACACCTTC

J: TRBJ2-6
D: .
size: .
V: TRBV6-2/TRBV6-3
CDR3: CASSYDGAGANVLTF
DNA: TGTGCCAGCAGTTACGACGGGGCTGGGGCCAACGTCCTGACTTTC

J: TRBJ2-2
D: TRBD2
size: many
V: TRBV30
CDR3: CAWSGLAALTGELFF
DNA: TGTGCCTGGTCTGGACTAGCGGCCCTCACCGGGGAGCTGTTTTTT

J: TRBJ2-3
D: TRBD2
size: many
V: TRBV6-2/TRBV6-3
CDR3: CASSTTSGRASDTQYF
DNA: TGTGCCAGCAGTACCACTAGCGGGAGGGCCTCAGATACGCAGTATTTT

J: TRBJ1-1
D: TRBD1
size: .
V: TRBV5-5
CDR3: CASSWTGFTEALF
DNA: TGTGCCAGCAGCTGGACAGGGTTCACTGAAGCTTTGTTT

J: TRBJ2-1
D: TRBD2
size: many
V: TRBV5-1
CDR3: CASSWREGFEQFF
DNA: TGCGCCAGCAGCTGGCGGGAGGGTTTTGAGCAGTTCTTC

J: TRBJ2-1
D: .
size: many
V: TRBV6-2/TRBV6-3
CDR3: CASSPRLGHYNEQFF
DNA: TGTGCCAGCAGTCCTCGACTAGGGCACTACAATGAGCAGTTCTTC

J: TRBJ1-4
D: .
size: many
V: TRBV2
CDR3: CASSEETGPPNEKLFF
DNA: TGTGCCAGCAGTGAAGAAACAGGTCCCCCAAATGAAAAACTGTTTTTT

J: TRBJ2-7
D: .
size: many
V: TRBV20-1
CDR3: CSAGSGLIYEQYF
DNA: TGCAGTGCGGGCTCGGGGCTCATCTACGAGCAGTACTTC

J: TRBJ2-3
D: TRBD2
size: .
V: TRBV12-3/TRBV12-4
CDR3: CASSGSSGGPQDTQYF
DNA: TGTGCCAGCAGTGGATCGAGCGGGGGCCCCCAGGATACGCAGTATTTT

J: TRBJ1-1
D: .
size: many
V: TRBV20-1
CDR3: CSARGDVGFF
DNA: TGCAGTGCTAGGGGGGACGTTGGTTTCTTT

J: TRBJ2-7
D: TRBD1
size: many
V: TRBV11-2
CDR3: CASSPGGLREQYF
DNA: TGTGCCAGCAGCCCAGGGGGCTTGCGAGAGCAGTACTTC

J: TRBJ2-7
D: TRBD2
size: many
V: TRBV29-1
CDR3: CSGLAGDYEQYF
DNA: TGCAGCGGATTAGCGGGAGACTACGAGCAGTACTTC

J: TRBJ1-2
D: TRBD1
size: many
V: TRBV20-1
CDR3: CSARRQGIFNYGYTF
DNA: TGCAGTGCTAGAAGACAGGGAATCTTTAACTATGGCTACACCTTC

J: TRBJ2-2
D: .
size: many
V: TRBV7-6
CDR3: CASSFVLTGELFF
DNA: TGTGCCAGCAGCTTTGTTTTGACCGGGGAGCTGTTTTTT

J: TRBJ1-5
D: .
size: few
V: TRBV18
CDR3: CASSRGTDNQPQHF
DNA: TGTGCCAGCTCTCGCGGGACCGACAATCAGCCCCAGCATTTT

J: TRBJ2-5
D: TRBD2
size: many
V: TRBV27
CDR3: CASTELGLADQETQYF
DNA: TGTGCCAGCACCGAGCTCGGACTAGCGGACCAAGAGACCCAGTACTTC

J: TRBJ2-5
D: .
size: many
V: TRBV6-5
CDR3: CASSYSQYQETQYF
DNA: TGTGCCAGCAGTTACAGCCAGTACCAAGAGACCCAGTACTTC

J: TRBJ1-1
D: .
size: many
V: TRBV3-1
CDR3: CASSLTQVLSGEAFF
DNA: TGTGCCAGCAGCCTAACACAGGTCCTTAGCGGTGAAGCTTTCTTT

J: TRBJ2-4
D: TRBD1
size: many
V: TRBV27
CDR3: CASSFQTGVKNIQYF
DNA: TGTGCCAGCAGTTTCCAGACAGGGGTCAAAAACATTCAGTACTTC

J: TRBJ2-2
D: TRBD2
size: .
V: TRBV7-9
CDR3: CASSARLAGVGTGELFF
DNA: TGTGCCAGCAGCGCCCGACTAGCGGGAGTAGGCACCGGGGAGCTGTTTTTT

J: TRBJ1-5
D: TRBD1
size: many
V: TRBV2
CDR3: CASSGGTGLNQPQHF
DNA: TGTGCCAGCAGTGGAGGGACAGGGCTCAATCAGCCCCAGCATTTT

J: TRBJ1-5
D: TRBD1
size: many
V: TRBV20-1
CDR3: CSARRTGGPNQPQHF
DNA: TGCAGTGCTAGACGGACAGGGGGGCCCAATCAGCCCCAGCATTTT

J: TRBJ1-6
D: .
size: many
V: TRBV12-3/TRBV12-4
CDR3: CASSSSSYNSPLHF
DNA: TGTGCCAGCAGTTCGAGCTCCTATAATTCACCCCTCCACTTT